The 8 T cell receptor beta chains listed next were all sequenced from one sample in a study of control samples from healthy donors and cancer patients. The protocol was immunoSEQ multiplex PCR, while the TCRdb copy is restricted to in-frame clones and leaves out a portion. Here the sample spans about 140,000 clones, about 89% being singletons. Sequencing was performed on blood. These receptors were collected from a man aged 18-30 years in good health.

CDR3 amino acids: CASSLVAVSHSGNTIYF. The CDR3 DNA sequence: TGTGCCAGCAGCTTGGTTGCAGTAAGTCACTCTGGAAACACCATATATTTT. This chain uses TRBV5-5 with TRBJ1-3; D not resolved. Trimming left V 0 bases short and J 0 bases short, with 13 bases between. Germline-derived CDR1 and CDR2 are SGHKS and YYEKEE (reference sequence). The CDR3 is made up of 17 amino acids.

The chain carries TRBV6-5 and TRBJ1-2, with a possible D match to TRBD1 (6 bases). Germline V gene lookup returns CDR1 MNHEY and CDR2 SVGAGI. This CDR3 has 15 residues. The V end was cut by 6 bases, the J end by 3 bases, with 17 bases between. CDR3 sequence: CASRRPGQLDYGYTF. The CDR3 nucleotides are TGTGCCAGCAGGCGACCGGGACAACTTGACTATGGCTACACCTTC.

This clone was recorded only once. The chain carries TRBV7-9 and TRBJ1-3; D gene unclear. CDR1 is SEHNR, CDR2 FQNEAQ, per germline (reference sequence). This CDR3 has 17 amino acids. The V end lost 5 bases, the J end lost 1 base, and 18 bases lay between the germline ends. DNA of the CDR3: TGTGCCAGCAGCCAGCGACGGGAATTGGGGTCTGGAAACACCATATATTTT. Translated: CASSQRRELGSGNTIYF.

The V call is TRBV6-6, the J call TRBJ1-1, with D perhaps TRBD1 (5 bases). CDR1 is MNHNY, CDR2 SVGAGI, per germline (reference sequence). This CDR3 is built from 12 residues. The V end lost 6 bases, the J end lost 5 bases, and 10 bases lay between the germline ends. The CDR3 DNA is TGTGCCAGCAGCCAGGGTTTGACTGAAGCTTTCTTT. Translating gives CASSQGLTEAFF.

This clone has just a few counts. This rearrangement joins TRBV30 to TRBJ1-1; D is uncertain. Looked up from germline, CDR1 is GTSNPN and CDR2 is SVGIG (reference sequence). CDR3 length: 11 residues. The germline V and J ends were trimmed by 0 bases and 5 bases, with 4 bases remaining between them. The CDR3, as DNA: TGTGCCTGGAGTGTTAAGACTGAAGCTTTCTTT. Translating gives CAWSVKTEAFF.

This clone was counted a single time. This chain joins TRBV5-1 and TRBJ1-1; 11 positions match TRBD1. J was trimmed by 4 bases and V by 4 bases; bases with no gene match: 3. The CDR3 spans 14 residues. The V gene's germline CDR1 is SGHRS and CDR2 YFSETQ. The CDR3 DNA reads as TGCGCCAGCAGCATAGGGACAGGGGGCACTGAAGCTTTCTTT. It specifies CASSIGTGGTEAFF.

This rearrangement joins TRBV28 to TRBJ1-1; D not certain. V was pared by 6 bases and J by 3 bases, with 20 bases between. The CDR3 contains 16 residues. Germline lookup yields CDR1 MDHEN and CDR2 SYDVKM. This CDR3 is CASSHRLTEAHTEAFF. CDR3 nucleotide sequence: TGTGCCAGCAGCCATCGGCTAACAGAGGCCCACACTGAAGCTTTCTTT.

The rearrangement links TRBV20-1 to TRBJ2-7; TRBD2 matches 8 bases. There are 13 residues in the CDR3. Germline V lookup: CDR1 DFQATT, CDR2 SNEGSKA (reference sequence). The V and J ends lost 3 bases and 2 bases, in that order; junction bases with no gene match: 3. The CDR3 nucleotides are TGCAGTGCTAGTCTAGCGGGTACCTACGAGCAGTACTTC. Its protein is CSASLAGTYEQYF.